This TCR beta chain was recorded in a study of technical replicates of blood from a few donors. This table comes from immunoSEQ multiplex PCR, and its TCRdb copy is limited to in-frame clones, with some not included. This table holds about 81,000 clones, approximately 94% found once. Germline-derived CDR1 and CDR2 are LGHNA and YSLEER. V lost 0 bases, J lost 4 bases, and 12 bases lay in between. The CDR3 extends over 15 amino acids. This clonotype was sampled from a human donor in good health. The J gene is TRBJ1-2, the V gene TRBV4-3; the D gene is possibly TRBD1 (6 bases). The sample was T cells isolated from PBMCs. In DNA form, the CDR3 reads TGCGCCAGCAGCCAAGATAGACAGGTTGGCTATGGCTACACCTTC. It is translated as CASSQDRQVGYGYTF.